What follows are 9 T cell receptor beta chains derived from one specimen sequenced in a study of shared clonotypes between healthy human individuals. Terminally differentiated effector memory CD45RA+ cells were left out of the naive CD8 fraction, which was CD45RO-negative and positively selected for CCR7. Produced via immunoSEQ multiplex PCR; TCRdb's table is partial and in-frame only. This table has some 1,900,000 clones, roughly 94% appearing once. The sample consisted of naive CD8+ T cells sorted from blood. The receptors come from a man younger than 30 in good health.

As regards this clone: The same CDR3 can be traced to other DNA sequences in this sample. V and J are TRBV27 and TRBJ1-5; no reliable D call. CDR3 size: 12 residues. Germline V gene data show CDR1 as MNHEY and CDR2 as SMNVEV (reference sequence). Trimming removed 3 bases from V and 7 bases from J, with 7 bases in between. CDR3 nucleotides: TGTGCCAGCAGTTTGTTAGGGCAGCCCCAGCATTTT. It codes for CASSLLGQPQHF.

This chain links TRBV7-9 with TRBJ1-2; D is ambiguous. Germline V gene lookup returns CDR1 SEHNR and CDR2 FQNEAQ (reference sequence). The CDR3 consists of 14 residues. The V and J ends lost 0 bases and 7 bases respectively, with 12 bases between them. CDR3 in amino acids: CASSLAKGSGGYTF. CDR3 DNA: TGTGCCAGCAGCTTAGCCAAGGGAAGCGGTGGCTACACCTTC. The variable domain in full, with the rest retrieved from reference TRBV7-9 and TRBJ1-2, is DTGVSQNPRHKITKRGQNVTFRCDPISEHNRLYWYRQTLGQGPEFLTYFQNEAQLEKSRLLSDRFSAERPKGSFSTLEIQRTEQGDSAMYLCASSLAKGSGGYTFGSGTRLTVV.

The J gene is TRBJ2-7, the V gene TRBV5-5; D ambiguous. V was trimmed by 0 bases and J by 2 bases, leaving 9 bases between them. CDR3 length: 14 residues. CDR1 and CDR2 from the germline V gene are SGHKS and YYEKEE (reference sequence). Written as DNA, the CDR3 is TGTGCCAGCAGCTTGGACGGCGGACCCTACGAGCAGTACTTC. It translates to CASSLDGGPYEQYF.

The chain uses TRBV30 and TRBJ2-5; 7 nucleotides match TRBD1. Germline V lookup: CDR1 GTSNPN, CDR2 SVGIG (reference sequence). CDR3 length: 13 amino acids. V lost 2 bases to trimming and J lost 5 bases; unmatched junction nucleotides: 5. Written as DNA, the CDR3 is TGTGCCTGGAGTTTAGACAGGGTTGAGACCCAGTACTTC. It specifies CAWSLDRVETQYF.

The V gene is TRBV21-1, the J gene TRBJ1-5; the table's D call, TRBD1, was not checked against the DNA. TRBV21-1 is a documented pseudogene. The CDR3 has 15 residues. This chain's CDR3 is CASRQRDRAVQPQHF. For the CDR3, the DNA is TGTGCCAGCCGCCAACGGGACAGGGCGGTTCAGCCCCAGCATTTT.

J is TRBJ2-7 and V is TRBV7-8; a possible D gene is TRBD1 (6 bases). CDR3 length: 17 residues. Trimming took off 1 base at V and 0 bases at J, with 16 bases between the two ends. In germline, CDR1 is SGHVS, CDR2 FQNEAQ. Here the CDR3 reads CASSLGLIGTLSYEQYF. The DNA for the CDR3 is TGTGCCAGCAGCTTAGGGCTGATCGGGACACTCTCCTACGAGCAGTACTTC.

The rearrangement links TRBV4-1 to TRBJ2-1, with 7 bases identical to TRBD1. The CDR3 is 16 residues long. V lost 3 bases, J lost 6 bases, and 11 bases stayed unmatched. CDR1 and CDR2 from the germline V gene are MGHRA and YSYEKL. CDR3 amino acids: CASSQKGGQNPNEQFF. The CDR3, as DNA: TGCGCCAGCAGCCAGAAAGGGGGACAGAACCCCAATGAGCAGTTCTTC.

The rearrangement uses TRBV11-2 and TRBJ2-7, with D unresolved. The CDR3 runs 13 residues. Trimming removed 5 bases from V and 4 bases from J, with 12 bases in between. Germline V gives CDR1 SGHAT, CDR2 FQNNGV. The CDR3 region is CASSVGPEYEQYF. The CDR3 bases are TGTGCCAGCAGCGTCGGCCCTGAATACGAGCAGTACTTC.

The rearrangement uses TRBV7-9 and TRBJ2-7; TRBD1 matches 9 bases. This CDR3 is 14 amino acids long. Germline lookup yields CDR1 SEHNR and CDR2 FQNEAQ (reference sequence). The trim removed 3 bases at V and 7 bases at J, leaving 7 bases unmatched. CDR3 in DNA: TGTGCCAGCAGCTTGACACAGGGGGCGCGGGAGCAGTACTTC. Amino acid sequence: CASSLTQGAREQYF.